The clone carrying this T cell receptor beta chain was detected many times. One end of the junction varies from germline; a read error may be responsible. The data were taken from a study of Graves' ophthalmopathy and Graves' hyperthyroidism. The germline gives CDR1 MGHDK, CDR2 SYGVNS. The CDR3 is 15 amino acids. Amplification from RNA transcripts yielded the TCR beta CDR3 regions. An initial RT-PCR round employing HTBI primers preceded a second-round multiplex PCR. MiXCR, applied by TCRdb to the multiplex PCR reads, yields one record per CDR3 protein. The repertoire holds just over 600,000 distinct CDR3 sequences, approximately 21% seen once, with around 7% in the top ten.

The TCR was taken from a woman between 18 and 29 years old with stable Graves' hyperthyroidism. Some clones in this sample may be carry-over from other donors' samples. The chain uses TRBV25-1 and TRBJ1-6; tentative D call: TRBD1 (5 bases). The sample consisted of peripheral blood. DNA for the CDR3: TGTGCCAGCAGTGAACAGGGCTCCCATAATTCACCCCTCCACTTT. It encodes CASSEQGSHNSPLHF.